The next 27 T cell receptor beta chains were all read from a single sample in a study of response to subunit inactivated influenza vaccine. Each CDR3 protein is one row after TCRdb ran MiXCR on the RT-PCR reads. In the table there are fewer than 800,000 distinct CDR3 sequences, around a sixth of which are singletons. The input for sequencing was PBMCs from blood, taken approximately 13 days after vaccination. All receptors come from a man aged 50-59 years who received an inactivated influenza vaccine.

This chain links TRBV6-5 with TRBJ1-4, with D possibly matching TRBD1 (5 bases). The CDR3 totals 13 residues. Trimming removed 2 bases at V and 10 bases at J, with 11 bases between. Germline V gene sequence: CDR1 MNHEY, CDR2 SVGAGI. The CDR3 reads CASSYGTAGKLFF. The CDR3 DNA is TGTGCCAGCAGTTACGGGACGGCCGGAAAACTGTTTTTT.

This clonotype was seen at least ten times. V usage is TRBV7-2 and J usage is TRBJ2-7; D remains unclear. Germline CDR1 SGHTA, CDR2 FQGNSA. V was trimmed by 5 bases and J by 3 bases, leaving 20 bases between them. This CDR3 is 16 amino acids long. This CDR3 is CASSADGANRVYEQYF. CDR3 coding DNA: TGTGCCAGCAGCGCAGACGGTGCCAATCGGGTCTACGAGCAGTACTTC.

This clonotype was seen repeatedly, ten times or more. The chain couples TRBV27 to TRBJ1-5; 10 bases are shared with TRBD1. Germline V gene data show CDR1 as MNHEY and CDR2 as SMNVEV (reference sequence). The CDR3 has 16 amino acids. Trimming at V came to 6 bases and at J to 0 bases, leaving 5 bases not matched to a gene. CDR3 nucleotides: TGTGCCAGCAGGGACAGGGGGTTCTATAGCAATCAGCCCCAGCATTTT. Encoded protein: CASRDRGFYSNQPQHF.

This clonotype was detected many times. The chain recombines TRBV20-1 with TRBJ1-4, with D possibly TRBD1 on 5 matching bases. CDR1 DFQATT and CDR2 SNEGSKA come from the germline V gene (reference sequence). There are 14 residues in the CDR3. V dropped 3 bases and J dropped 9 bases, with 17 bases sitting between them. Written as DNA, the CDR3 is TGCAGTGCTAGGACAGCGATCCCCTTGCAAAAACTGTTTTTT. Amino acids: CSARTAIPLQKLFF.

This clonotype has a single count. The genes are TRBV7-2 and TRBJ2-1; no reliable D call. Trimming shortened V by 3 bases and J by 7 bases, and 22 bases separated the two germline ends. The CDR3 sequence is 17 residues long. Germline V CDR1 and CDR2: SGHTA, FQGNSA. The CDR3 DNA sequence: TGTGCCAGCAGCTTTTTCCATCCATACCAAACTAATAATGAGCAGTTCTTC. The encoded protein is CASSFFHPYQTNNEQFF.

This clonotype appeared many times. The chain recombines TRBV7-3 with TRBJ2-3, with D maybe TRBD2 (5 bases). The CDR3 is made up of 14 amino acids. Deletions cut 2 bases from V and 0 bases from J, with 6 bases between. Germline CDR1 reads SGHTA; CDR2 reads FQGTGA. The CDR3 reads CASSLGLSTDTQYF. The CDR3 nucleotides read TGTGCCAGCAGCTTAGGACTGAGCACAGATACGCAGTATTTT. Complete variable domain (other parts from reference TRBV7-3 and TRBJ2-3): GAGVSQTPSNKVTEKGKYVELRCDPISGHTALYWYRQSLGQGPEFLIYFQGTGAADDSGLPNDRFFAVRPEGSVSTLKIQRTERGDSAVYLCASSLGLSTDTQYFGPGTRLTVL.

The J gene is TRBJ1-2, the V gene TRBV10-3; D remains unclear. Germline V gene data show CDR1 as ENHRY and CDR2 as SYGVKD. Trimming cost V 6 bases and J 6 bases, with 17 bases left between them. The CDR3 has 14 amino acids. CDR3 nucleotide sequence: TGTGCCATCAGGACTGACGTGGGAACGGATGGCTACACCTTC. Amino acid sequence: CAIRTDVGTDGYTF.

The V call is TRBV6-2 or TRBV6-3, the J call TRBJ1-2; TRBD1 aligns across 8 bases. CDR1 is MNHEY and CDR2 is SVGEGT in the germline V gene. The CDR3 extends over 15 amino acids. J lost 3 bases, V lost 5 bases, and 8 bases had no gene match. The CDR3 coding sequence is TGTGCCAGCAGTCTACACAGGGGGAGTGACTATGGCTACACCTTC. It specifies CASSLHRGSDYGYTF.

This clonotype turned up a few times. The chain links TRBV2 to TRBJ2-7; 8 bases are a match to TRBD1. CDR3 length: 15 residues. Trimming at V came to 8 bases and at J to 3 bases, leaving 12 bases not matched to a gene. Germline V gene sequence: CDR1 SNHLY, CDR2 FYNNEI. The CDR3: CASLTSGDRRYEQYF. The CDR3 coding sequence is TGTGCCAGCTTGACGAGTGGGGACAGGCGCTACGAGCAGTACTTC.

The chain employs TRBV28 and TRBJ2-4; the D gene is possibly TRBD2 (5 bases). Trimming took off 6 bases at V and 1 base at J, with 10 bases between the two ends. The CDR3 sequence is 14 residues long. CDR1 is MDHEN and CDR2 is SYDVKM in the germline V gene. The DNA for the CDR3 is TGTGCCAGCAGGCACTCGGGGGCCAAAAACATTCAGTACTTC. Its translation: CASRHSGAKNIQYF. The full variable domain, with the rest looked up from reference TRBV28 and TRBJ2-4, is DVKVTQSSRYLVKRTGEKVFLECVQDMDHENMFWYRQDPGLGLRLIYFSYDVKMKEKGDIPEGYSVSREKKERFSLILESASTNQTSMYLCASRHSGAKNIQYFGAGTRLSVL.

The CDR3 sequence is CASSPTWGARNIQYF. The CDR3 nucleotides read TGTGCCAGCAGCCCGACCTGGGGGGCACGAAACATTCAGTACTTC. V usage is TRBV6-1 and J usage is TRBJ2-4; the D gene could be TRBD1 or TRBD2 (6 bases each). The CDR3 contains 15 residues. In germline, CDR1 is MNHNS, CDR2 SASEGT. V lost 6 bases and J 6 bases, leaving 18 bases between the germline ends.

This clonotype was counted only a few times. This rearrangement joins TRBV25-1 to TRBJ2-7, with TRBD1 identical over 10 bases. In germline, CDR1 is MGHDK, CDR2 SYGVNS. The CDR3 loop spans 16 amino acids. Trimming removed 5 bases from V and 4 bases from J; junction bases left unmatched: 11. The chain's CDR3 is CASSPLGDRGRYEQYF. The CDR3 region has the DNA TGTGCCAGCAGTCCCCTGGGTGACAGGGGGCGATACGAGCAGTACTTC.

J is TRBJ2-4 and V is TRBV5-5; no firm D call. With 6 bases removed from V and 2 bases from J, the gap between germline ends came to 12 bases. Per germline, CDR1 SGHKS and CDR2 YYEKEE (reference sequence). The CDR3 is made up of 14 amino acids. As DNA, the CDR3 is TGTGCCAGCAACGAGGATAGCCCCAAAAACATTCAGTACTTC. This sequence encodes CASNEDSPKNIQYF.

This clonotype has more than one count but fewer than ten. CDR3 region: CASSQVASGGADTQYF. Written as DNA, the CDR3 is TGTGCCAGCAGCCAAGTAGCTAGCGGGGGGGCGGATACGCAGTATTTT. V usage is TRBV4-2 and J usage is TRBJ2-3; TRBD2 aligns across 12 bases. Germline CDR1 LGHNA, CDR2 YNFKEQ. The trim removed 1 base at V and 6 bases at J, leaving 5 bases unmatched. The length of the CDR3 is 16 residues.

CDR3: CASSEAGTGVTNYGYTF. The CDR3 DNA is TGTGCCAGCAGTGAAGCCGGGACAGGGGTTACTAACTATGGCTACACCTTC. The genes are TRBV6-1 and TRBJ1-2; 10 bases fit TRBD1. The length of the CDR3 is 17 residues. The germline gives CDR1 MNHNS, CDR2 SASEGT. The V and J ends lost 0 bases and 0 bases, in that order; junction bases with no gene match: 4.

This chain uses TRBV5-1 with TRBJ2-6; D not resolved. V gave up 0 bases and J gave up 1 base, with 8 bases separating them. This CDR3 has 16 residues. The germline CDR1 and CDR2 sequences are SGHRS and YFSETQ. This chain's CDR3 is CASSLAMGSGANVLTF. CDR3 nucleotide sequence: TGCGCCAGCAGCTTGGCCATGGGTTCTGGGGCCAACGTCCTGACTTTC.

Only a few counts were recorded for this clonotype. V is TRBV20-1 and J is TRBJ2-7; 7 bases line up with TRBD1. This CDR3 has 14 residues. With 3 bases clipped from V and 1 base from J, the junction kept 6 bases outside the gene matches. Germline loops: CDR1 DFQATT, CDR2 SNEGSKA (reference sequence). Written as DNA, the CDR3 is TGCAGTGCTAGGCGGGTACAGGGGTCCTACGAGCAGTACTTC. It yields the protein CSARRVQGSYEQYF.

This clonotype was seen only a few times. This chain links TRBV10-3 with TRBJ1-5; 8 bases fit TRBD1. The length of the CDR3 is 12 residues. V shed 10 bases, J shed 4 bases, and the junction held 3 bases outside the gene matches. Looked up from germline, CDR1 is ENHRY and CDR2 is SYGVKD. In nucleotides, the CDR3 is TGTGCCACGGGACAGGTAAATCAGCCCCAGCATTTT. Translation: CATGQVNQPQHF.

The rearrangement links TRBV6-1 to TRBJ2-5; D is ambiguous. Germline-derived CDR1 and CDR2 are MNHNS and SASEGT. CDR3 length: 14 residues. The V and J ends lost 6 bases and 7 bases respectively, with 18 bases between them. DNA of the CDR3: TGTGCCAGCAGCCTGACCCCGGCCACGGGGACCCAGTACTTC. It yields the protein CASSLTPATGTQYF.

The chain uses TRBV7-2 and TRBJ2-2; perhaps D is TRBD1 or TRBD2 (5 bases each). The CDR3 extends over 17 amino acids. Germline V gene data show CDR1 as SGHTA and CDR2 as FQGNSA. Trimming pared 4 bases from V and 0 bases from J, leaving 15 bases between. CDR3 region: CASSSPLGTANTGELFF. In DNA, the CDR3 is TGTGCCAGCAGCTCACCCCTCGGGACGGCGAACACCGGGGAGCTGTTTTTT.

V usage is TRBV15 and J usage is TRBJ1-2; D call uncertain. V was trimmed by 4 bases and J by 2 bases, leaving 8 bases between them. Per the germline V gene, CDR1 is LNHNV and CDR2 is YYDKDF (reference sequence). The CDR3 extends over 13 amino acids. CDR3 region: CATSIDTNYGYTF. CDR3 DNA sequence: TGTGCCACCAGCATCGACACGAACTATGGCTACACCTTC.

This clonotype was seen a handful of times. This chain connects TRBV20-1 to TRBJ2-3; 7 bases agree with TRBD1. The germline V gene has CDR1 DFQATT and CDR2 SNEGSKA (reference sequence). After removal of 3 bases from V and 11 bases from J, the junction contained 11 bases not matched to a gene. The CDR3 spans 13 residues. For the CDR3, the DNA is TGCAGTGCTAGTTATCCCCGGGACAGAGAGCAGTATTTT. This translates into CSASYPRDREQYF.

The J gene is TRBJ2-7, the V gene TRBV2; D call uncertain. Deletions cut 7 bases from V and 1 base from J, with 11 bases between. The germline gives CDR1 SNHLY, CDR2 FYNNEI. This CDR3 is built from 13 residues. DNA of the CDR3: TGTGCCAGCATAAACGACGGTTCCTACGAGCAGTACTTC. Translation gives CASINDGSYEQYF.

The gene calls are TRBV29-1 and TRBJ2-1; D is unresolved. From germline, CDR1 is SQVTM and CDR2 ANQGSEA. The V end was cut by 4 bases, the J end by 4 bases, with 8 bases between. The CDR3 runs to 12 residues. The CDR3 sequence is CSVAPKYNEQFF. The CDR3 nucleotides read TGCAGCGTTGCCCCGAAGTACAATGAGCAGTTCTTC.

The chain employs TRBV7-2 and TRBJ1-4, with D perhaps matching TRBD1 (5 bases). This CDR3 region has 15 residues. Trimming stripped 6 bases from V and 0 bases from J, with 11 bases between. CDR1 is SGHTA and CDR2 is FQGNSA in the germline V gene. CDR3 amino acids: CASRWTPTTNEKLFF. DNA of the CDR3: TGTGCCAGCAGGTGGACACCTACAACTAATGAAAAACTGTTTTTT. Full variable domain (rest looked up from reference TRBV7-2 and TRBJ1-4): GAGVSQSPSNKVTEKGKDVELRCDPISGHTALYWYRQSLGQGLEFLIYFQGNSAPDKSGLPSDRFSAERTGGSVSTLTIQRTQQEDSAVYLCASRWTPTTNEKLFFGSGTQLSVL.

This chain links TRBV24-1 with TRBJ2-6; perhaps TRBD2 as D (6 bases). CDR1 is KGHDR, CDR2 SFDVKD, per germline. Trimming pared 3 bases from V and 2 bases from J, leaving 7 bases between. The CDR3 totals 15 residues. Here the CDR3 DNA reads TGTGCCACCAGTGATGGGGGGACTGGGGCCAACGTCCTGACTTTC. Protein sequence: CATSDGGTGANVLTF.

This clonotype was detected only a few times. The chain couples TRBV13 to TRBJ2-6; D unclear. The CDR3 loop spans 16 amino acids. V lost 2 bases, J lost 4 bases, and 12 bases lay in between. Germline V lookup: CDR1 PRHDT, CDR2 FYEKMQ (reference sequence). In DNA, the CDR3 is TGTGCCAGCAGCTTATCACAGTCCTTAGGGGCCAACGTCCTGACTTTC. Translation: CASSLSQSLGANVLTF. Filled out from reference TRBV13 and TRBJ2-6, the complete variable domain reads AAGVIQSPRHLIKEKRETATLKCYPIPRHDTVYWYQQGPGQDPQFLISFYEKMQSDKGSIPDRFSAQQFSDYHSELNMSSLELGDSALYFCASSLSQSLGANVLTFGAGSRLTVL.